This TCR beta chain was profiled in a study of chemoradiotherapy in HPV16-positive cancers. Overall study context: Functional T-cell assays on a couple of HPV16-positive patients' cells defined candidate HPV-specific clones and common TCR motifs.

Regarding the study as a whole: During treatment, candidate HPV-specific clones and E7-related motifs expanded in tumor.

Repertoires were sampled repeatedly during chemoradiotherapy. Libraries were prepared by immunoSEQ multiplex PCR; TCRdb keeps only in-frame clonotypes and omits some of them. The profile shows roughly 4,700 clones, around 79% of them singletons. CDR1 is GTSNPN, CDR2 SVGIG, per germline (reference sequence). The V end lost 2 bases, the J end lost 6 bases, and 19 bases lay between the germline ends. The CDR3 is 16 residues long. This clone has just a few counts. Its antigen is as yet unknown. This rearrangement joins TRBV30 to TRBJ1-4; the D gene is possibly TRBD1 (6 bases). This receptor was identified in a human donor with HPV-associated anogenital cancer. This specimen consisted of tumor tissue, obtained from a patient who underwent chemoradiotherapy. The CDR3 sequence: CAWSRRGGGPYEKLFF. CDR3 bases: TGTGCCTGGAGTCGCCGGGGAGGGGGTCCCTATGAAAAACTGTTTTTT. Using reference TRBV30 and TRBJ1-4 for the parts outside the CDR3, the full variable domain is SQTIHQWPATLVQPVGSPLSLECTVEGTSNPNLYWYRQAAGRGLQLLFYSVGIGQISSEVPQNLSASRPQDRQFILSSKKLLLSDSGFYLCAWSRRGGGPYEKLFFGSGTQLSVL.